This is a list of T cell receptor beta chains from one sample in a study of regulatory T cells in long-lasting Graves disease. From the multiplex PCR reads, TCRdb called clonotypes with MiXCR, one entry per CDR3 protein. This sample has approximately 400,000 distinct CDR3 sequences, with 15% found just once. In addition, the sample was reused for a study of T cells in Graves' hyperthyroidism and ophthalmopathy.

The sequencing here drew on peripheral blood mononuclear cells (PBMCs), taken at new diagnosis, from a patient treated with antithyroid drugs. Receptors originate from a woman aged 35 to 49 with Graves disease. Each CDR3 is given with its conserved first and last residue. Fields, in order: V gene, J gene, CDR3 protein.

>TRBV12-5|TRBJ2-3
CASGSGLSDTQYF
>TRBV7-9|TRBJ2-2
CASSWTSGTNTGELFF
>TRBV14|TRBJ2-3
CASSQDVPAGGSDTQYF
>TRBV24-1|TRBJ2-3
CATSEVGTDTQYF
>TRBV10-3|TRBJ1-5
CASNTGDSNQPQHF
>TRBV7-8|TRBJ2-3
CASSLVGKSTDTQYF
>TRBV28|TRBJ1-2
CASSFPDRDYGYTF
>TRBV11-2|TRBJ1-4
CASSPQTISRAAMRKLFF
>TRBV3-1|TRBJ2-7
CASSWSISYEQYF
>TRBV7-2|TRBJ2-5
CASSLHREETQYF
>TRBV30|TRBJ1-1
CAWLHRSGGEAFF
>TRBV19|TRBJ2-1
CASSPFLLAGANEQFF
>TRBV20-1|TRBJ2-5
CSARWLERETQYF
>TRBV28|TRBJ1-5
CASSPPGVQPQHF
>TRBV20-1|TRBJ2-5
CSASERTGGWETQYF
>TRBV12-3/TRBV12-4|TRBJ2-7
CASSFRDGGRSTHEQYF
>TRBV11-2|TRBJ2-3
CASSVGLAQPRDTQYF
>TRBV9|TRBJ1-4
CASSPSGGSGEKLFF
>TRBV20-1|TRBJ2-7
CSAMGQGSHEQYF
>TRBV4-2|TRBJ2-7
CASSPHSGAGGYEQYF
>TRBV19|TRBJ2-7
CASSPRDGNYEQYF
>TRBV7-8|TRBJ2-2
CASSLRETGELFF
>TRBV29-1|TRBJ2-7
CSVEGRPGNDYEQYF
>TRBV28|TRBJ1-4
CASSPRTGKNEKLFF
>TRBV7-9|TRBJ2-7
CASRRGHSYEQYF
>TRBV11-2|TRBJ1-2
CASSSLKDREPYGYTF
>TRBV11-3|TRBJ2-1
CASTGTSGSSFNEQFF
>TRBV10-3|TRBJ2-5
CAIKGQQETQYF
>TRBV20-1|TRBJ1-2
CSARIWGGPNYGYTF
>TRBV25-1|TRBJ2-1
CASSEARSSYNEQFF
>TRBV28|TRBJ1-4
CASSLRSGGDEKLFF
>TRBV12-3/TRBV12-4|TRBJ2-3
CASTVGLSTDTQYF
>TRBV28|TRBJ2-1
CASSLPTDSDYNEQFF